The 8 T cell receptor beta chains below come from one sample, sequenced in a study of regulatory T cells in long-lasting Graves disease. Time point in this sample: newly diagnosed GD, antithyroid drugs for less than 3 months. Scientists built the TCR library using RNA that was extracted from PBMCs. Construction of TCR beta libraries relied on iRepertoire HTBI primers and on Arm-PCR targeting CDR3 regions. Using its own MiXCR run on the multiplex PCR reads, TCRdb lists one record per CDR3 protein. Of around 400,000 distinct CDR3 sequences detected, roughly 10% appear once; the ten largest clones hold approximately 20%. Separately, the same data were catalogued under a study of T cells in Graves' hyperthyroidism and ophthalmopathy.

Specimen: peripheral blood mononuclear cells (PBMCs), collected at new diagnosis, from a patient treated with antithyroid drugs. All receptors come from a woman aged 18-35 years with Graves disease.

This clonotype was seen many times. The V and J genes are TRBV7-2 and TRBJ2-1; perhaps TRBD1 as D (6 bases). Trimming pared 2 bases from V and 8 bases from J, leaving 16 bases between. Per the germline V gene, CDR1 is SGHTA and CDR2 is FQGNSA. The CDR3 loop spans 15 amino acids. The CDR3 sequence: CASSLNPGSGDEQFF. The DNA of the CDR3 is TGTGCCAGCAGCTTAAATCCAGGCTCAGGGGATGAGCAGTTCTTC. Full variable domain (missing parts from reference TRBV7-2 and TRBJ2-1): GAGVSQSPSNKVTEKGKDVELRCDPISGHTALYWYRQSLGQGLEFLIYFQGNSAPDKSGLPSDRFSAERTGGSVSTLTIQRTQQEDSAVYLCASSLNPGSGDEQFFGPGTRLTVL.

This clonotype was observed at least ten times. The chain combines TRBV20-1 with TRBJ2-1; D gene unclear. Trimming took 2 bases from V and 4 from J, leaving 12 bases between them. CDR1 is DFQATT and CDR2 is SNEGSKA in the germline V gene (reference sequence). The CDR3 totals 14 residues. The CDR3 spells CSARITEPYNEQFF. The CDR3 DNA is TGCAGTGCTAGAATAACGGAGCCTTACAATGAGCAGTTCTTC.

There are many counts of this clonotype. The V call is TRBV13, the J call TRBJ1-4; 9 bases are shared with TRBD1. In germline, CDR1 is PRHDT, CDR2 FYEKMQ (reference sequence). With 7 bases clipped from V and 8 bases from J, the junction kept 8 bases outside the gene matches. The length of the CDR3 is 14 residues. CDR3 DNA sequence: TGTGCCAGCACCCGCCGGGACAGGGACGAAAAACTGTTTTTT. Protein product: CASTRRDRDEKLFF.

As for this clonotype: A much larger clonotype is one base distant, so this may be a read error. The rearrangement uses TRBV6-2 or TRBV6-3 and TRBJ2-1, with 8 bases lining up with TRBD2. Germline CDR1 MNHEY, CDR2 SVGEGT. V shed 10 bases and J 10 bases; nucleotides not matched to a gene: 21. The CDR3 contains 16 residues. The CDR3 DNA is TGTGCCACGAGTTACCCGGGGGGGTTCCATTGGTACGAGCAGTTCTTC. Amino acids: CATSYPGGFHWYEQFF.

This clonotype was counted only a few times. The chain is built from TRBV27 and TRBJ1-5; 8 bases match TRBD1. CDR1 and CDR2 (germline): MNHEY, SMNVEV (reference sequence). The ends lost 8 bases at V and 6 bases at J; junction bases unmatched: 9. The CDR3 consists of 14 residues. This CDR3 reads CASGTGQASQPQHF. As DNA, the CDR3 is TGTGCCAGCGGTACGGGACAGGCGAGTCAGCCCCAGCATTTT.

The CDR3 protein is CASSFYGSSPIYEQYF. DNA of the CDR3: TGTGCCAGCAGTTTCTACGGCTCCTCCCCAATCTACGAGCAGTACTTC. The chain employs TRBV28 and TRBJ2-7; D not certain. Germline V gene lookup returns CDR1 MDHEN and CDR2 SYDVKM. The CDR3 is made up of 16 amino acids. With 3 bases removed from V and 3 bases from J, the gap between germline ends came to 18 bases.

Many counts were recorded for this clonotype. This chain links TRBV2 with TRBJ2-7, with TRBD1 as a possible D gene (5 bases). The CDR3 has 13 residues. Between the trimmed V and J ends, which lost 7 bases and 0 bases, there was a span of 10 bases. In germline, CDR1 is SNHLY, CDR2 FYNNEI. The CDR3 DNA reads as TGTGCCAGCACCAGGGCCAGCTCCTACGAGCAGTACTTC. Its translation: CASTRASSYEQYF.

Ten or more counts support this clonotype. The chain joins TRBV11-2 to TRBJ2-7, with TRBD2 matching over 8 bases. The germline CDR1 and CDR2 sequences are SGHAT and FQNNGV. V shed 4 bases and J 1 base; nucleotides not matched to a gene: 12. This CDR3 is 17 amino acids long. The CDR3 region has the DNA TGTGCCAGCAGCTCGACCTTAGGGACTAGGACATCCTACGAGCAGTACTTC. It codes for CASSSTLGTRTSYEQYF.